This T cell receptor beta chain was observed in a study of identical twins. To note about this clonotype: This could be a read error, since a much larger clone is one nucleotide away.

TCRdb called the 5' RACE reads again in MiXCR, with one record for every CDR3 protein. The table has some 250,000 distinct CDR3 sequences, approximately 12% seen once. V gave up 1 base and J gave up 5 bases, with 3 bases separating them. Germline V gives CDR1 LGHDT, CDR2 YNNKEL (reference sequence). This CDR3 comprises 11 residues. These data are also associated with another study on yellow fever vaccine responses in identical twins.

The receptor was isolated from a woman younger than 35 in good health. The specimen was memory (CD45RO+) T cells sorted from blood. This chain joins TRBV3-1 and TRBJ2-7; D unresolved. The chain's CDR3 is CASSQGDEQYF. DNA of the CDR3: TGTGCCAGCAGCCAAGGGGACGAGCAGTACTTC.